Each of the 15 T cell receptor beta chains below was sequenced from the same sample in a study of control samples from healthy donors and cancer patients. Sequenced by immunoSEQ multiplex PCR; TCRdb stores in-frame clones only, minus some. The repertoire consists of 150,000 to 180,000 clones, with about 93% occurring once and the leading ten covering around 2.5%. The sample consisted of blood. The source is a man aged 45 to 65 in good health.

This sequence joins TRBV18 and TRBJ1-5; D is uncertain. This CDR3 region has 15 residues. Trimming stripped 0 bases from V and 7 bases from J, with 13 bases between. Germline V gene data show CDR1 as KGHSH and CDR2 as LQKENI. CDR3 nucleotides: TGTGCCAGCTCACCACCGGGCCGGGCCGACCAGCCCCAGCATTTT. Translated, it gives CASSPPGRADQPQHF.

The chain couples TRBV5-1 to TRBJ2-7, with D perhaps given as TRBD1 or TRBD2 (6 bases each). Germline V gene data show CDR1 as SGHRS and CDR2 as YFSETQ. Trimming removed 4 bases at V and 4 bases at J, with 18 bases between. This CDR3 has 15 residues. The CDR3 DNA is TGCGCCAGCAGCCAAACGACTCCGGGGGCTTACGAGCAGTACTTC. The encoded protein is CASSQTTPGAYEQYF. The full variable domain, in which reference TRBV5-1 and TRBJ2-7 provide the parts outside the CDR3, is KAGVTQTPRYLIKTRGQQVTLSCSPISGHRSVSWYQQTPGQGLQFLFEYFSETQRNKGNFPGRFSGRQFSNSRSEMNVSTLELGDSALYLCASSQTTPGAYEQYFGPGTRLTVT.

The rearrangement links TRBV6-2 or TRBV6-3 to TRBJ1-4; D is possibly TRBD1 (6 bases). The germline gives CDR1 MNHEY, CDR2 SVGEGT. The CDR3 runs to 18 residues. V was cut by 2 bases and J by 0 bases, with 16 bases left in between. CDR3 sequence (DNA): TGTGCCAGCAGTTACGGGTCACAGGGAATCGCAACTAATGAAAAACTGTTTTTT. It codes for CASSYGSQGIATNEKLFF.

This clone appeared once. The rearrangement joins TRBV25-1 to TRBJ2-5; 12 positions agree with TRBD2. V was clipped by 2 bases and J by 10 bases; unmatched bases: 17. Germline lookup yields CDR1 MGHDK and CDR2 SYGVNS. The CDR3 length is 18 residues. CDR3 residues: CASSEIPGLAGPRLGQYF. CDR3 in DNA: TGTGCCAGCAGTGAAATCCCCGGACTAGCGGGGCCGCGTTTGGGCCAGTACTTC.

The V gene is TRBV5-1, the J gene TRBJ2-7; 9 nucleotides agree with TRBD1. The length of the CDR3 is 15 residues. Germline CDR1 SGHRS, CDR2 YFSETQ. With V trimmed by 4 bases and J by 3 bases, 8 bases remained unmatched. DNA of the CDR3: TGCGCCAGCAGCCGAGGACAGGGGCGACTCTACGAGCAGTACTTC. Its protein product is CASSRGQGRLYEQYF.

The genes are TRBV3-1 (or the pseudogene TRBV3-2) and TRBJ1-1; D uncertain. Trimming took 2 bases from V and 0 from J, leaving 7 bases between them. This CDR3 region has 14 residues. Germline V gives CDR1 LGHDT, CDR2 YNNKEL (reference sequence). The chain's CDR3 is CASSQRRLNTEAFF. The CDR3 region has the DNA TGTGCCAGCAGCCAAAGGAGGCTGAACACTGAAGCTTTCTTT.

The rearrangement joins TRBV30 to TRBJ1-5; no definite D call. The CDR3 consists of 13 residues. The germline V and J ends were trimmed by 1 base and 1 base, with 5 bases remaining between them. The germline gives CDR1 GTSNPN, CDR2 SVGIG (reference sequence). The CDR3: CAWSARSNQPQHF. CDR3 in DNA: TGTGCCTGGAGTGCCAGGAGCAATCAGCCCCAGCATTTT.

The V and J genes are TRBV5-1 and TRBJ2-1; TRBD1 is a possible D gene (6 bases). Germline assignment: CDR1 SGHRS and CDR2 YFSETQ. The CDR3 spans 14 residues. V shed 3 bases and J shed 1 base, with 8 bases lying between them. The chain's CDR3 is CASSSQGSYNEQFF. CDR3 coding DNA: TGCGCCAGCAGCTCACAGGGATCCTACAATGAGCAGTTCTTC.

This clone was seen a single time. This sequence joins TRBV6-5 and TRBJ1-6; unclear D gene. Germline lookup yields CDR1 MNHEY and CDR2 SVGAGI. The CDR3 totals 14 residues. V lost 2 bases and J 7 bases, leaving 9 bases between the germline ends. DNA for the CDR3: TGTGCCAGCAGTTACAGGGTCTGGAATTCACCCCTCCACTTT. It yields the protein CASSYRVWNSPLHF.

The J gene is TRBJ2-6, the V gene TRBV6-5; D might be TRBD2 (5 bases). V gave up 10 bases and J gave up 1 base, with 11 bases separating them. This CDR3 comprises 14 residues. The germline V gene has CDR1 MNHEY and CDR2 SVGAGI. The CDR3 nucleotides read TGTGCCACCCTAGGGAGTTCTGGGGCCAACGTCCTGACTTTC. It specifies CATLGSSGANVLTF.

V is TRBV6-6 and J is TRBJ2-6, with D tentatively TRBD1 or TRBD2 (5 bases each). CDR1 and CDR2 from the germline V gene are MNHNY and SVGAGI (reference sequence). This CDR3 has 14 residues. The V and J ends lost 5 bases and 12 bases respectively, with 17 bases between them. In nucleotides, the CDR3 is TGTGCCAGCAGTGCATCCGGGGCAGACCCCGTCCTGACTTTC. Its protein is CASSASGADPVLTF.

In nucleotides, the CDR3 is TGTGCCAGCAGCTCATCGCAGACCAATCAGCCCCAGCATTTT. Protein sequence: CASSSSQTNQPQHF. This sequence joins TRBV7-9 and TRBJ1-5; D gene unclear. The CDR3 loop spans 14 amino acids. CDR1 and CDR2 (germline): SEHNR, FQNEAQ (reference sequence). V lost 4 bases, J lost 3 bases, and 10 bases lay in between.

The rearrangement joins TRBV14 to TRBJ2-1; the D gene could be TRBD1 or TRBD2 (5 bases each). The CDR3 covers 16 residues. Trimming took 4 bases from V and 4 from J, leaving 17 bases between them. Germline CDR1 SGHDN, CDR2 FVKESK. In DNA form, the CDR3 reads TGTGCCAGCAGCCTGCTTGGGGACGTACTGTACAATGAGCAGTTCTTC. This sequence encodes CASSLLGDVLYNEQFF.

The chain links TRBV7-2 to TRBJ2-5; weak D call: TRBD1 (5 bases). The ends were cut back, 6 bases at V and 0 bases at J, with 11 bases in the middle. Germline values: CDR1 SGHTA, CDR2 FQGNSA. The CDR3 spans 14 residues. The CDR3 is CASRQTANQETQYF. As DNA, the CDR3 is TGTGCCAGCAGACAGACAGCTAACCAAGAGACCCAGTACTTC. Using reference TRBV7-2 and TRBJ2-5 for the parts outside the CDR3, the full variable domain is GAGVSQSPSNKVTEKGKDVELRCDPISGHTALYWYRQSLGQGLEFLIYFQGNSAPDKSGLPSDRFSAERTGGSVSTLTIQRTQQEDSAVYLCASRQTANQETQYFGPGTRLLVL.

The V gene is TRBV12-3 or TRBV12-4, the J gene TRBJ2-7; maybe TRBD1 (6 bases). The V and J ends lost 3 bases and 6 bases respectively, with 9 bases between them. This CDR3 has 12 residues. CDR3 in DNA: TGTGCCAGCAGTTTCCGGACAGTCGAGCAGTACTTC. Translating gives CASSFRTVEQYF.